This T cell receptor (beta chain) was captured by sequencing in a study of PD-1 blockade in classical Hodgkin lymphoma. About this clone: Its antigen is not known.

The repertoire was sequenced with immunoSEQ multiplex PCR; TCRdb's copy has only in-frame clones and lacks some. The sample comprises about 6,500 clones, approximately 80% of which are singletons, and more than 35% rests with the top ten. Each patient's relapse followed autologous stem cell transplantation, and brentuximab vedotin exposure varied. Looked up from germline, CDR1 is SGHNT and CDR2 is YENEEA. This CDR3 is 18 amino acids long. Losses at the gene ends were 1 base for V and 0 bases for J; bases not matched to a gene: 8. Study-wide findings and caveats: Patients starting nivolumab under 1 year after ASCT were excluded.

The rearrangement links TRBV11-3 to TRBJ2-1; 8 bases align to TRBD1. The clonotype was recovered from a human donor with classical Hodgkin lymphoma. The sequencing used peripheral blood mononuclear cells (PBMCs), collected at baseline. The CDR3 loop is CASSLVFGTGYSYNEQFF. The CDR3 nucleotides read TGTGCCAGCAGCTTAGTGTTCGGGACAGGCTACTCCTACAATGAGCAGTTCTTC. Using reference TRBV11-3 and TRBJ2-1 for the parts outside the CDR3, the full variable domain is EAGVVQSPRYKIIEKKQPVAFWCNPISGHNTLYWYLQNLGQGPELLIRYENEEAVDDSQLPKDRFSAERLKGVDSTLKIQPAELGDSAVYLCASSLVFGTGYSYNEQFFGPGTRLTVL.